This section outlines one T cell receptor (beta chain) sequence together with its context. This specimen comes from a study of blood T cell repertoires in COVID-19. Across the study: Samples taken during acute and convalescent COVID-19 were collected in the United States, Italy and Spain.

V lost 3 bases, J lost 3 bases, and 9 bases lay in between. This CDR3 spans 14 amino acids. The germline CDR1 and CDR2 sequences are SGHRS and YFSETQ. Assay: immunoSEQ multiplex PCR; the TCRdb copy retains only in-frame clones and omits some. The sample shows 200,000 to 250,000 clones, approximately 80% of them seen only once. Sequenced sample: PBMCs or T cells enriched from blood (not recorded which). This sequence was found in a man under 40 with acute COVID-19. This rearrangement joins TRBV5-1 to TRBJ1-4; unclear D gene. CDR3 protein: CASSSTLSNEKLFF. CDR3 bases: TGCGCCAGCAGCTCGACTCTGTCTAATGAAAAACTGTTTTTT.